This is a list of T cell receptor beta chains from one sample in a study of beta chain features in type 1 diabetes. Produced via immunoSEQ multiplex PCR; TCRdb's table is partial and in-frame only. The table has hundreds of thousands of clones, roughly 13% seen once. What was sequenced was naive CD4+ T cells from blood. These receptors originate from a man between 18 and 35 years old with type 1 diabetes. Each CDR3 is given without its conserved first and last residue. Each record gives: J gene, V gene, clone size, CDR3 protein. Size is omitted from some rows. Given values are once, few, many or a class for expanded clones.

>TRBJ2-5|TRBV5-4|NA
ASSWVAGGQETQY
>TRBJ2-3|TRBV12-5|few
ASGLVQGDTQY
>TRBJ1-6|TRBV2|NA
ASTPSSYNSPLH
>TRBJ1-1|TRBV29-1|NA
SGGDQEAF
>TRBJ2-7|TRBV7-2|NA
ASSLASSGGVHEQY
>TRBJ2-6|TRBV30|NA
AWSFTGAGANVLT
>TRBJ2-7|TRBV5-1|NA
ASSLVRNDSYEQY
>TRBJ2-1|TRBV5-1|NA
ASSTGRDSPVQNEQF
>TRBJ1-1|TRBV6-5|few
ASSYSISPNTEAF
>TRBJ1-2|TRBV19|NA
ASTSDGGGYGYT
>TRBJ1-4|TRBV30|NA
AWRERSRGKLF
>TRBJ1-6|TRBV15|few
ATSSEQDNSPLH
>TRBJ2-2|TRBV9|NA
ASSVATETGELF
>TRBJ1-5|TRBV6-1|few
ASSQQGAGQPQH